This T cell receptor beta chain stems from a study of cytomegalovirus exposure and HLA in healthy donors. CDR3 length equals 16 residues. Trimming stripped 8 bases from V and 0 bases from J, with 20 bases between. Germline CDR1 and CDR2: SGHDT and YYEEEE. The study's findings and limits: The productive fraction for most TCR beta V segments was about 87% or about 30% in an earlier analysis. High sensitivity and specificity were reportedly achieved when the classifier diagnosed cytomegalovirus status. Sequencing likely caused a cluster of highly shared sequence variants.

About this clone: Its antigen is as yet unknown.

Primers included in the PCR were 60 Vbeta and 13 Jbeta primers. Per the study methods: Per a later analysis, the number of unique TCR beta chains was roughly 83 million, of which some 10 million were shared. Profiled with immunoSEQ multiplex PCR; TCRdb holds only in-frame clones, not every one. That table supplies the V and J calls and clone size; D and trimming were determined from the DNA. The table records around 140,000 clones, more than 70% of them present only once. V gene TRBV5-6 combines with J gene TRBJ1-1, with D maybe TRBD1 (5 bases). Sequencing was done on a sample of PBMCs. This receptor was obtained from a man between 45 and 60 years old in good health and CMV-seropositive. CDR3 DNA: TGTGCCAGTACCGGATTTAGGGGCGACTTGAACACTGAAGCTTTCTTT. This encodes CASTGFRGDLNTEAFF.